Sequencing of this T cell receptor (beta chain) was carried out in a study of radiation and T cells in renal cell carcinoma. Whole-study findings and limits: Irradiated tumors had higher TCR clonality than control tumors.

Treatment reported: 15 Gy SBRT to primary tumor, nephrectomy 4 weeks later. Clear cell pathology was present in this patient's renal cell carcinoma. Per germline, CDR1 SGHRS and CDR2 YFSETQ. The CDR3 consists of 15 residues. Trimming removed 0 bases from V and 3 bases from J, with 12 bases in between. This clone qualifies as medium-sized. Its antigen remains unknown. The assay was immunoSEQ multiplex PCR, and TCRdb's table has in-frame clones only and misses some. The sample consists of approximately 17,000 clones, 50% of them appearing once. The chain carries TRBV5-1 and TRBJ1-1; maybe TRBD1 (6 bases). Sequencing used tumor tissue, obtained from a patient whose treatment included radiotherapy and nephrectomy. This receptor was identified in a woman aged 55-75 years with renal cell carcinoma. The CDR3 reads CASSLAVQGDTEAFF. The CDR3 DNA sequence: TGCGCCAGCAGCTTGGCGGTACAGGGTGACACTGAAGCTTTCTTT.